This TCR beta chain is drawn from a study of Ad26.COV2.S vaccination and SARS-CoV-2 variants. Study background: The authors gave Ad26.COV2.S intramuscularly, either once or twice 56 days apart.

As to treatment: approximately 18 received Ad26.COV2.S at low or high dose, single or two shots; 5 received placebo; per-sample allocation not given. Sampling occurred on day 63 after the first vaccine or placebo injection. The CDR3 consists of 13 residues. V lost 5 bases and J lost 6, with 11 bases in between. Method: immunoSEQ multiplex PCR; TCRdb's copy keeps in-frame clones and lacks some. The repertoire holds more than 300,000 clones, with just under 85% as singletons. The V gene is TRBV12-3 or TRBV12-4, the J gene TRBJ2-4; D gene ambiguous. This material consisted of peripheral blood, taken in a trial of Ad26.COV2.S vaccine versus placebo. This receptor was obtained from a person between 18 and 59 years old who received the Ad26.COV2.S COVID-19 vaccine or a placebo. The CDR3 here is CASSAFMRNIQYF. The DNA of the CDR3 is TGTGCCAGCAGTGCGTTTATGCGAAACATTCAGTACTTC.